This passage covers 3 T cell receptor beta chains from one sample sequenced in a study of CXCR4 blockade with PD-1 therapy in pancreatic cancer (dated 2019 in TCRdb). Libraries were built with the immunoSEQ multiplex PCR assay. In TCRdb, the immuneACCESS table is reduced to in-frame sequences with V and J assigned. These tables do not hold every clone; where another copy was compared, an unresolved V gene accounts for under half, and the others remain unexplained. The sample table shows about 2,600 clones, and 40% are seen once. The ten largest clonotypes hold under 20% of the sample. Sample: tumor tissue. The source is a human donor with pancreatic ductal adenocarcinoma.

The chain combines TRBV14 with TRBJ2-5, with 14 nucleotides matching TRBD2. Germline V gene data show CDR1 as SGHDN and CDR2 as FVKESK. The CDR3 covers 18 residues. V was clipped by 3 bases and J by 5 bases; unmatched bases: 11. CDR3: CASSHLSGTSGSGETQYF. The CDR3 DNA reads as TGTGCCAGCAGCCACCTCTCCGGGACTAGCGGGAGTGGGGAGACCCAGTACTTC.

The chain couples TRBV10-2 to TRBJ1-1; D gene unclear. CDR1 is WSHSY, CDR2 SAAADI, per germline. The CDR3 covers 13 residues. V was pared by 7 bases and J by 8 bases, with 17 bases between. In nucleotides, the CDR3 is TGCGCCAGCATCGGCCCGGCGGGCAAAGAAGCTTTCTTT. This gives the protein CASIGPAGKEAFF.

In this sample, this clone turned up a few times. The CDR3 nucleotides read TGTGCCAGCAGTAAGACAGGGGAAGTAAATTCACCCCTCCACTTT. It encodes CASSKTGEVNSPLHF. The chain combines TRBV6-8 with TRBJ1-6; TRBD1 aligns across 8 bases. This CDR3 is built from 15 residues. The J segment lost 7 bases and the V segment lost 5 bases, leaving 7 bases of the junction unmatched. CDR1 is MNHGY, CDR2 SAAAGT, per germline.